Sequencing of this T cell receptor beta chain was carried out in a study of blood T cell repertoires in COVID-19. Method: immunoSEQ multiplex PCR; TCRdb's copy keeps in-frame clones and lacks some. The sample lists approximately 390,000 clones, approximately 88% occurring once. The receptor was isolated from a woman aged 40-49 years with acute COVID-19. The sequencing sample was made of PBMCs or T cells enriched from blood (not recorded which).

The CDR3 nucleotides read TGTGCCAGCAGCTTGTTCAGCGTTGACAATCAGCCCCAGCATTTT. Translated: CASSLFSVDNQPQHF. V is TRBV5-6 and J is TRBJ1-5, with D unclear. The germline V and J ends were trimmed by 1 base and 3 bases, with 11 bases remaining between them. Germline lookup yields CDR1 SGHDT and CDR2 YYEEEE. The CDR3 sequence is 15 residues long.